This T cell receptor (beta chain) was identified in a study of T cell repertoires and HLA-DP antigens. Overall study results and limits: Total CD4+ responders were stimulated by HeLa antigen-presenting cells.

This clone was picked up a small number of times. Clones were sequenced by immunoSEQ multiplex PCR, and TCRdb holds only the in-frame ones, with some missing. The table records thousands of clones, less than 85% of them present only once. After roughly 2 weeks, CD4+ cells were restimulated 20 to 25 h with the same allogeneic DPB1. Cells were stimulated with HeLa cells transduced with HLA-DPA1/DPB1, HLA-DM, invariant chain and CD80. Germline V gene data show CDR1 as LNHDA and CDR2 as SQIVND (reference sequence). The CDR3 has 19 residues. V shed 6 bases and J 2 bases; nucleotides not matched to a gene: 16.

This clonotype was sampled from a woman in her late teens or twenties in good health and CMV-seronegative. The rearrangement links TRBV19 to TRBJ2-1; the match to TRBD1 covers 10 bases. Specimen: CD137- CD4+ T cells from cultured PBMCs. DNA of the CDR3: TGTGCCAGTAGGAGTCTCCCGGGACAGGGGCTCACGACCTACAATGAGCAGTTCTTC. Translation: CASRSLPGQGLTTYNEQFF.